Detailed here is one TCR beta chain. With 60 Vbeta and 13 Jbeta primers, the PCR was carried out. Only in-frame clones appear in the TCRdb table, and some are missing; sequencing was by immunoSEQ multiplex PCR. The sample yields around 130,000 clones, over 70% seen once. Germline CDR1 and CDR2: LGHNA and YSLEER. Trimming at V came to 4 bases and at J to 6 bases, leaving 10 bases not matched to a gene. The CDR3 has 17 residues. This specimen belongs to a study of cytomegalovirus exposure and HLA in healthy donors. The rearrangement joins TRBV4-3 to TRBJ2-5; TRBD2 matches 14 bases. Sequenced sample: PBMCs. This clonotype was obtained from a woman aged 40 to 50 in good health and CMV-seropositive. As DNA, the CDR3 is TGCGCCAGCAGCCCCGGGACTAGCGGGGGAATAGGAAAGACCCAGTACTTC. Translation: CASSPGTSGGIGKTQYF.